These T cell receptor beta chains were read from a single sample in a study of T cell responses to AZD1222 COVID-19 vaccine. Clones were sequenced by immunoSEQ multiplex PCR, and TCRdb holds only the in-frame ones, with some missing. The table has about 140,000 clones, 85% to 90% seen once. Sequencing used peripheral blood, obtained on day 0 of AZD1222 vaccination. These receptors were taken from an adult in good health. Each CDR3 is given without its conserved first and last residue.

>TRBV6-5
ASRSGGEPQH
>TRBV7-6
ASSPFEYRNQPQH
>TRBV7-9
ASSQPATWETQY
>TRBV11-2
ASSFRDYAYNEQF
>TRBV19
ASRPGHNTEAF
>TRBV2
ASRSAGATGELF
>TRBV9
ASSRDSNNEQF
>TRBV19
ASSGRPAYEQY
>TRBV7-2
ASSLGHRSWDEKLF
>TRBV11-2
ASSRVSNQPQH
>TRBV10-1
ASNPGGSYEQY
>TRBV7-2
ASSSGLAGGQRDQF
>TRBV6-5
ASSYSLDRGGNEQF
>TRBV9
ASSVRGSTNEKLF
>TRBV7-8
ASSFISQGGYT
>TRBV10-3
AISAMEKTQY
>TRBV12-5
ASGLGQGQAF
>TRBV6-4
ASSVGVRSPLH
>TRBV18
ASSLDSSYEQY
>TRBV5-1
ASSLLQGLATQY
>TRBV18
ASSPALGRDTEAF
>TRBV6-5
ASSYSASQETQY
>TRBV19
ASSAGLADRLNIQY
>TRBV29-1
SAFEGAGNTIY
>TRBV7-2
ASSLGGQGANGYT
>TRBV9
ASSGDLGPGSSYNEQF
>TRBV6-5
ATNRGSYGYT
>TRBV10-3
AISDGARTSNTEAF
>TRBV19
ASRSDRGHTNEKLF
>TRBV3-1/TRBV3-2
ASSLGLPGHNS
>TRBV30
AWRLWTGELF
>TRBV27
ASSYLNQPQH
>TRBV4-1
ASSHPGGGSYEQY
>TRBV11-2
ASSRGPDGIYEQY
>TRBV6-5
ASSYRGPDQPQH
>TRBV6-5
ASSYSDPQWGSPLH
>TRBV12-5
ASGATGRGQPQH